Listed below are T cell receptor beta chains from one sample, sequenced in a study of tumor and adjacent non-tumor tissue in lung cancer. TCRdb recomputed calls from the multiplex PCR reads with MiXCR, one row per CDR3 protein. This sample has roughly 81,000 distinct CDR3 sequences; roughly 62% occur once, and the top ten carry roughly 15%. Specimen: lung tumor tissue. The receptors shown here come from a man between 65 and 85 years old with non-small cell lung cancer. Both conserved end residues are trimmed from each CDR3. A D gene is named only where the DNA matches it firmly.

>-|TRBJ2-4|TRBV28
AIQRGGSKNIQY
>TRBD2|TRBJ2-5|TRBV4-2
ASSQELTSGGETQY
>TRBD2|TRBJ2-1|TRBV20-1
SARDPSGRLYNEQF
>-|TRBJ1-6|TRBV5-5
ASRHGGFGNSPLH
>TRBD1|TRBJ1-5|TRBV28
ASSQGGTANQPQH
>-|TRBJ2-5|TRBV12-3/TRBV12-4
ANLGRMEETQY
>-|TRBJ2-1|TRBV11-1
ASREQLSPYNEQL
>TRBD1|TRBJ1-4|TRBV5-4
ASSSSVGQGREKLF
>-|TRBJ2-3|TRBV11-2
ASSSVTTTWSDAQY
>-|TRBJ2-6|TRBV28
ASRPNLRSGANVLT
>TRBD1|TRBJ1-2|TRBV20-1
SARTGIVSYGYT
>TRBD1|TRBJ2-3|TRBV11-2
ACSSHRDCRGLYTDTQY
>TRBD2|TRBJ2-4|TRBV5-1
ASSVGLAGAPNIQY
>-|TRBJ1-4|TRBV14
PSSQDSGTHFEKLF
>-|TRBJ2-7|TRBV11-2
ANSSRGYEQY
>TRBD1|TRBJ2-7|TRBV29-1
GVARDRGTHEQY